A selection of T cell receptor beta chains follows, all from one sample in a study of cytomegalovirus exposure and HLA in healthy donors. Profiled with immunoSEQ multiplex PCR; TCRdb holds only in-frame clones, not every one. The data hold around 65,000 clones, with around 68% observed a single time. Sequenced sample: PBMCs. The receptors derive from a man aged 35-49 years in good health and CMV-seropositive. The CDR3 runs from the conserved cysteine through the conserved F or W. Each record gives: CDR3 protein, CDR3 DNA, V gene, J gene, clone size, D gene. A D gene is named only where the DNA matches it firmly. Clone size is stated in some rows and not others, as once, few, many or a class when expanded.

CDR3aa: CASSLMSGGEQFF; CDR3nt: TGTGCCAGCAGCTTAATGTCCGGCGGGGAACAGTTCTTC; v_gene: TRBV7-3; j_gene: TRBJ2-1; abundance: NA; d_gene: NA
CDR3aa: CASSLETGGYEQYF; CDR3nt: TGTGCCAGCAGCTTAGAGACAGGGGGCTACGAGCAGTACTTC; v_gene: TRBV7-2; j_gene: TRBJ2-7; abundance: NA; d_gene: TRBD1
CDR3aa: CASSRGPGPGANVLTF; CDR3nt: TGTGCCAGCAGCAGGGGGCCGGGGCCTGGGGCCAACGTCCTGACTTTC; v_gene: TRBV7-9; j_gene: TRBJ2-6; abundance: NA; d_gene: TRBD1
CDR3aa: CASSPPAGIEQFF; CDR3nt: TGCGCCAGCAGCCCCCCAGCGGGGATTGAGCAGTTCTTC; v_gene: TRBV5-1; j_gene: TRBJ2-1; abundance: NA; d_gene: TRBD2
CDR3aa: CASSIRTGTQETQYF; CDR3nt: TGTGCCAGTAGTATTAGGACAGGAACCCAAGAGACCCAGTACTTC; v_gene: TRBV19; j_gene: TRBJ2-5; abundance: once; d_gene: TRBD1
CDR3aa: CSVEGTGWTEAFF; CDR3nt: TGCAGCGTTGAAGGTACAGGGTGGACTGAAGCTTTCTTT; v_gene: TRBV29-1; j_gene: TRBJ1-1; abundance: NA; d_gene: NA
CDR3aa: CASRRDRDTDTQYF; CDR3nt: TGTGCCAGCAGGCGGGACAGGGATACAGATACGCAGTATTTT; v_gene: TRBV6-4; j_gene: TRBJ2-3; abundance: few; d_gene: TRBD1
CDR3aa: CASSLAGGIYNEQFF; CDR3nt: TGTGCCAGCAGCTTAGCGGGGGGTATATACAATGAGCAGTTCTTC; v_gene: TRBV7-2; j_gene: TRBJ2-1; abundance: NA; d_gene: NA
CDR3aa: CASSLTSGNNEQFF; CDR3nt: TGTGCCAGCAGCTTAACTAGCGGAAACAATGAGCAGTTCTTC; v_gene: TRBV7-6; j_gene: TRBJ2-1; abundance: NA; d_gene: TRBD2
CDR3aa: CASSLLHGSYNEQFF; CDR3nt: TGTGCCAGCAGCTTGCTGCACGGCTCCTACAATGAGCAGTTCTTC; v_gene: TRBV7-9; j_gene: TRBJ2-1; abundance: NA; d_gene: NA
CDR3aa: CALRGGNSPLHF; CDR3nt: TGTGCCTTACGGGGAGGGAATTCACCCCTCCACTTT; v_gene: TRBV30; j_gene: TRBJ1-6; abundance: NA; d_gene: NA
CDR3aa: CAWTPGQGDTGELFF; CDR3nt: TGTGCCTGGACCCCGGGACAGGGGGACACCGGGGAGCTGTTTTTT; v_gene: TRBV30; j_gene: TRBJ2-2; abundance: NA; d_gene: TRBD1
CDR3aa: CASSHGSGSTDTQYF; CDR3nt: TGCGCCAGCAGCCATGGCAGCGGGAGTACAGATACGCAGTATTTT; v_gene: TRBV4-3; j_gene: TRBJ2-3; abundance: NA; d_gene: TRBD2
CDR3aa: CASSLTGGLQYF; CDR3nt: TGTGCCAGCAGCTTGACGGGGGGACTGCAGTATTTT; v_gene: TRBV7-2; j_gene: TRBJ2-3; abundance: few; d_gene: TRBD2
CDR3aa: CASSFVPVQGNNEKLFF; CDR3nt: TGTGCCAGCAGCTTTGTTCCCGTACAGGGGAATAATGAAAAACTGTTTTTT; v_gene: TRBV5-5; j_gene: TRBJ1-4; abundance: few; d_gene: TRBD1
CDR3aa: CASSYSGSAGNEQFF; CDR3nt: TGTGCCAGCAGTTACTCGGGTAGCGCAGGCAATGAGCAGTTCTTC; v_gene: TRBV6-6; j_gene: TRBJ2-1; abundance: NA; d_gene: NA
CDR3aa: CASSTLSGGSYNEQFF; CDR3nt: TGTGCCAGTAGTACCCTCAGCGGGGGGTCCTACAATGAGCAGTTCTTC; v_gene: TRBV19; j_gene: TRBJ2-1; abundance: NA; d_gene: TRBD2
CDR3aa: CASSRGLAGLQETQYF; CDR3nt: TGCGCCAGCAGCCGAGGACTAGCGGGGTTACAAGAGACCCAGTACTTC; v_gene: TRBV5-1; j_gene: TRBJ2-5; abundance: NA; d_gene: TRBD2
CDR3aa: CASSLSGGQYNEQFF; CDR3nt: TGCGCCAGCAGCTTAAGCGGGGGACAATACAATGAGCAGTTCTTC; v_gene: TRBV5-1; j_gene: TRBJ2-1; abundance: NA; d_gene: TRBD2
CDR3aa: CSVAEYDRGLGGYGYTF; CDR3nt: TGCAGCGTTGCTGAGTACGACAGGGGCTTAGGGGGCTATGGCTACACCTTC; v_gene: TRBV29-1; j_gene: TRBJ1-2; abundance: NA; d_gene: TRBD1
CDR3aa: CASSVMKAGEQFF; CDR3nt: TGTGCCAGCAGTGTTATGAAGGCAGGTGAGCAGTTCTTC; v_gene: TRBV2; j_gene: TRBJ2-1; abundance: NA; d_gene: NA
CDR3aa: CASNLDFSSDEQFF; CDR3nt: TGTGCCAGCAACCTGGACTTTAGTTCGGATGAGCAGTTCTTC; v_gene: TRBV2; j_gene: TRBJ2-1; abundance: NA; d_gene: NA
CDR3aa: CASSGPGRGETQYF; CDR3nt: TGTGCCAGCAGCGGGCCAGGGCGGGGGGAGACCCAGTACTTC; v_gene: TRBV9; j_gene: TRBJ2-5; abundance: NA; d_gene: TRBD2
CDR3aa: CASSSLTGWAEAFF; CDR3nt: TGTGCCAGCAGCTCCCTGACAGGTTGGGCTGAAGCTTTCTTT; v_gene: TRBV7-2; j_gene: TRBJ1-1; abundance: NA; d_gene: NA
CDR3aa: CASSPPWASSTDTQYF; CDR3nt: TGTGCCAGCTCACCACCCTGGGCCTCTAGCACAGATACGCAGTATTTT; v_gene: TRBV18; j_gene: TRBJ2-3; abundance: NA; d_gene: NA
CDR3aa: CATSRDPGANYGYTF; CDR3nt: TGTGCCACCAGCCGTGACCCCGGGGCTAACTATGGCTACACCTTC; v_gene: TRBV15; j_gene: TRBJ1-2; abundance: few; d_gene: NA
CDR3aa: CAWSGRDNSPLHF; CDR3nt: TGTGCCTGGAGTGGCAGGGATAATTCACCCCTCCACTTT; v_gene: TRBV30; j_gene: TRBJ1-6; abundance: NA; d_gene: NA
CDR3aa: CASSRDSGIYEQYF; CDR3nt: TGTGCCAGCAGCCGGGACAGCGGAATTTACGAGCAGTACTTC; v_gene: TRBV7-9; j_gene: TRBJ2-7; abundance: NA; d_gene: TRBD1
CDR3aa: CASSVGTSGETQYF; CDR3nt: TGTGCCAGCAGCGTAGGGACTAGCGGAGAGACCCAGTACTTC; v_gene: TRBV9; j_gene: TRBJ2-5; abundance: NA; d_gene: TRBD2
CDR3aa: CASSKTSGSKTQYF; CDR3nt: TGTGCCAGCAGTAAAACCAGCGGGAGTAAGACCCAGTACTTC; v_gene: TRBV14; j_gene: TRBJ2-5; abundance: NA; d_gene: TRBD2
CDR3aa: CASSYSAGLEAFF; CDR3nt: TGTGCCAGCAGTTACTCGGCAGGACTGGAAGCTTTCTTT; v_gene: TRBV6-5; j_gene: TRBJ1-1; abundance: NA; d_gene: NA
CDR3aa: CSVEGEEEAYEQYF; CDR3nt: TGCAGCGTTGAGGGGGAGGAAGAGGCCTACGAGCAGTACTTC; v_gene: TRBV29-1; j_gene: TRBJ2-7; abundance: NA; d_gene: NA
CDR3aa: CASSPTTGANYGYTF; CDR3nt: TGTGCCAGCAGCCCGACGACAGGGGCAAACTATGGCTACACCTTC; v_gene: TRBV14; j_gene: TRBJ1-2; abundance: NA; d_gene: TRBD1
CDR3aa: CAWTTNPTYEQYF; CDR3nt: TGTGCCTGGACCACCAACCCTACCTACGAGCAGTACTTC; v_gene: TRBV30; j_gene: TRBJ2-7; abundance: NA; d_gene: NA
CDR3aa: CASLRSPKDRTYEQYF; CDR3nt: TGTGCCAGCCTAAGATCTCCAAAGGACAGAACCTACGAGCAGTACTTC; v_gene: TRBV2; j_gene: TRBJ2-7; abundance: NA; d_gene: NA
CDR3aa: CASSQVERPYNEQFF; CDR3nt: TGTGCCAGCAGCCAAGTTGAGCGGCCTTACAATGAGCAGTTCTTC; v_gene: TRBV14; j_gene: TRBJ2-1; abundance: NA; d_gene: NA
CDR3aa: CASSLVGVLNTEAFF; CDR3nt: TGTGCCAGCAGCTTAGTCGGGGTCTTGAACACTGAAGCTTTCTTT; v_gene: TRBV7-6; j_gene: TRBJ1-1; abundance: NA; d_gene: NA
CDR3aa: CASSVQPGQMFSGANVLTF; CDR3nt: TGTGCCAGCAGCGTACAACCGGGACAGATGTTCTCTGGGGCCAACGTCCTGACTTTC; v_gene: TRBV9; j_gene: TRBJ2-6; abundance: once; d_gene: TRBD1
CDR3aa: CASSELAGVSGGELFF; CDR3nt: TGTGCCAGCAGTGAACTGGCGGGAGTGTCTGGCGGGGAGCTGTTTTTT; v_gene: TRBV2; j_gene: TRBJ2-2; abundance: once; d_gene: TRBD2
CDR3aa: CASSYLGTNTDTQYF; CDR3nt: TGTGCCAGCAGTTACCTTGGGACAAACACAGATACGCAGTATTTT; v_gene: TRBV6-5; j_gene: TRBJ2-3; abundance: few; d_gene: NA
CDR3aa: CSVLRDRLTNEQFF; CDR3nt: TGCAGCGTCCTAAGGGACAGGCTCACTAATGAGCAGTTCTTC; v_gene: TRBV29-1; j_gene: TRBJ2-1; abundance: NA; d_gene: TRBD1
CDR3aa: CASSWERSGELFF; CDR3nt: TGTGCCAGCAGCTGGGAGAGGAGCGGGGAGCTGTTTTTT; v_gene: TRBV7-9; j_gene: TRBJ2-2; abundance: NA; d_gene: NA
CDR3aa: CASRLEGMAGVENEQFF; CDR3nt: TGTGCCAGCAGGTTAGAGGGTATGGCGGGAGTCGAAAATGAGCAGTTCTTC; v_gene: TRBV7-9; j_gene: TRBJ2-1; abundance: once; d_gene: TRBD2
CDR3aa: CASVGQGAFF; CDR3nt: TGTGCCAGCGTCGGACAGGGGGCTTTCTTT; v_gene: TRBV2; j_gene: TRBJ1-1; abundance: once; d_gene: TRBD1
CDR3aa: CASSPGTGISYEQYF; CDR3nt: TGTGCCAGCTCCCCCGGGACAGGGATCTCCTACGAGCAGTACTTC; v_gene: TRBV2; j_gene: TRBJ2-7; abundance: NA; d_gene: TRBD1
CDR3aa: CATGRDGYTF; CDR3nt: TGTGCCACCGGGCGGGATGGCTACACCTTC; v_gene: TRBV6-5; j_gene: TRBJ1-2; abundance: NA; d_gene: NA
CDR3aa: CASSFRGQETQYF; CDR3nt: TGCGCCAGCAGCTTCAGGGGGCAGGAGACCCAGTACTTC; v_gene: TRBV5-1; j_gene: TRBJ2-5; abundance: NA; d_gene: TRBD1
CDR3aa: CASSSLAGLQYF; CDR3nt: TGTGCCAGCAGCTCCCTAGCGGGCCTTCAGTACTTC; v_gene: TRBV5-6; j_gene: TRBJ2-7; abundance: NA; d_gene: TRBD2
CDR3aa: CASSPPDYPYEQYF; CDR3nt: TGTGCCAGCTCACCACCTGACTACCCGTACGAGCAGTACTTC; v_gene: TRBV18; j_gene: TRBJ2-7; abundance: NA; d_gene: NA
CDR3aa: CASSPLSSGGVNEQFF; CDR3nt: TGTGCCAGCAGCCCCCTATCTAGCGGGGGTGTTAATGAGCAGTTCTTC; v_gene: TRBV7-6; j_gene: TRBJ2-1; abundance: NA; d_gene: TRBD2
CDR3aa: CASSPNEGGSSGNTIYF; CDR3nt: TGTGCCAGCTCACCAAATGAGGGAGGGAGCTCTGGAAACACCATATATTTT; v_gene: TRBV18; j_gene: TRBJ1-3; abundance: NA; d_gene: NA
CDR3aa: CASSPRSRGTYTDTQYF; CDR3nt: TGTGCCAGCAGCCCAAGGTCTAGGGGCACGTACACAGATACGCAGTATTTT; v_gene: TRBV5-6; j_gene: TRBJ2-3; abundance: NA; d_gene: NA
CDR3aa: CAWSVTAEQYF; CDR3nt: TGTGCCTGGAGTGTGACAGCAGAGCAGTACTTC; v_gene: TRBV30; j_gene: TRBJ2-7; abundance: NA; d_gene: NA
CDR3aa: CAWSVTRQGAAQHF; CDR3nt: TGTGCCTGGAGTGTCACCCGACAGGGCGCAGCACAGCATTTT; v_gene: TRBV30; j_gene: TRBJ1-5; abundance: NA; d_gene: TRBD1
CDR3aa: CASSVGIAGVADTQYF; CDR3nt: TGTGCCAGCAGCGTAGGGATAGCGGGGGTTGCGGATACGCAGTATTTT; v_gene: TRBV9; j_gene: TRBJ2-3; abundance: NA; d_gene: TRBD2
CDR3aa: CASSRGGGPDTQYF; CDR3nt: TGTGCCAGTAGTCGTGGGGGAGGGCCGGATACGCAGTATTTT; v_gene: TRBV19; j_gene: TRBJ2-3; abundance: medium-sized; d_gene: TRBD2
CDR3aa: CASSPGLVVGANVLTF; CDR3nt: TGTGCCAGCTCACCTGGACTAGTTGTTGGGGCCAACGTCCTGACTTTC; v_gene: TRBV18; j_gene: TRBJ2-6; abundance: NA; d_gene: TRBD2
CDR3aa: CASCRGRSSGSVNEQFF; CDR3nt: TGTGCCAGTTGCCGGGGTCGATCGAGCGGGAGCGTTAATGAGCAGTTCTTC; v_gene: TRBV19; j_gene: TRBJ2-1; abundance: few; d_gene: TRBD2
CDR3aa: CASSTRAYNEQFF; CDR3nt: TGTGCCAGTAGTACCAGGGCCTACAATGAGCAGTTCTTC; v_gene: TRBV19; j_gene: TRBJ2-1; abundance: few; d_gene: NA